Given below is one TCR beta chain in context. The antigen remains unidentified. This entry is derived from a study of graft-versus-host responses after intestinal transplantation. This CDR3 contains 14 residues. Per the germline V gene, CDR1 is LNHDA and CDR2 is SQIVND (reference sequence). V lost 8 bases, J lost 4 bases, and 17 bases lay in between. Study results and limitations: The recipient marrow held GvH clones, and some of them showed up first in ileum or blood.

Clones were sequenced by immunoSEQ multiplex PCR, and TCRdb holds only the in-frame ones, with some missing. This table has almost 85,000 clones, roughly 91% appearing once. The sequence derives from a human donor who received an intestinal transplant. This chain links TRBV19 with TRBJ1-2; perhaps TRBD1 as D (5 bases). Sample: unstimulated CD4+ T cells sorted from spleen or lymph node cells, taken before intestinal transplant. CDR3 sequence: CASFETGRTYGYTF. The CDR3 DNA reads as TGTGCCAGTTTTGAAACAGGCCGTACCTATGGCTACACCTTC.